Here is one T cell receptor (beta chain) with its context. Its antigen is not known. Synthesis of TCR beta cDNA was carried out from 500 ng total RNA with a constant-region primer. What produced the TCR beta libraries was three nested multiplex PCR rounds using slightly modified ARM-PCR. Amplification in the first two PCR rounds was performed using TRBV1-TRBV30 forward primers and a C-beta reverse primer for 10 cycles each. Via MiXCR, TCRdb re-called the multiplex PCR reads, giving one row per CDR3 protein. Here the sample spans 310,000 or so distinct CDR3 sequences, 50% to 75% being singletons. Germline DNA was also extracted, and blood RNA derived from unsorted whole blood. Deletions cut 4 bases from V and 5 bases from J, with 18 bases between. The V gene's germline CDR1 is GTSNPN and CDR2 SVGIG (reference sequence). The CDR3 is 15 amino acids. The record originates from a study of tumor-infiltrating lymphocytes in primary liver carcinoma.

Broader study findings: The study found a significantly higher top-250-clone fraction in tumors than in blood (p = 0.039). Without sorting, CD4+ versus CD8+ T cell repertoires were not compared.

Sequenced: peripheral blood. This clonotype was obtained from a woman in her twenties or thirties with primary liver carcinoma and hepatitis B virus infection. The chain uses TRBV30 and TRBJ2-1, with D uncertain. CDR3 bases: TGTGCCTGGACTCCCGGGTATCTAGAGAACAATGAGCAGTTCTTC. Translation gives CAWTPGYLENNEQFF.